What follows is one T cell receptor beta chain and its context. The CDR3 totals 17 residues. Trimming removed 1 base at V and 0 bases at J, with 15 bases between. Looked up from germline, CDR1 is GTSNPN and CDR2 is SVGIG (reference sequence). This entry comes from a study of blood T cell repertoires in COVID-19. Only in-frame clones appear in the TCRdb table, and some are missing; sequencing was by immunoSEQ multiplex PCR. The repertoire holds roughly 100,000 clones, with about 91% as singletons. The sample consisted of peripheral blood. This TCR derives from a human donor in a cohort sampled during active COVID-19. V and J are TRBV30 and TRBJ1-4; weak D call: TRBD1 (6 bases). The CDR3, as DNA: TGTGCCTGGAGTGAACTCAGGGGTCTCGCAACTAATGAAAAACTGTTTTTT. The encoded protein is CAWSELRGLATNEKLFF.